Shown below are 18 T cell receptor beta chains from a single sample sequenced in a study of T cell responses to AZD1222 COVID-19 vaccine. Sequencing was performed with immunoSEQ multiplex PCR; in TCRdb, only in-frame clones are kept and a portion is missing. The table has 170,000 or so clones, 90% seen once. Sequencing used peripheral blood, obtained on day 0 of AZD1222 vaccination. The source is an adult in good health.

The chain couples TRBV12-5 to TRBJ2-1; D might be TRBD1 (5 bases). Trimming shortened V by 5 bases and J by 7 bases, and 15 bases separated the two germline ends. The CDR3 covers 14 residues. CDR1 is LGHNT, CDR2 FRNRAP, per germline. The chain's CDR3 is CASGPDSLGNEQFF. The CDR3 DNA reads TGTGCTAGTGGTCCCGACAGTCTGGGGAATGAGCAGTTCTTC.

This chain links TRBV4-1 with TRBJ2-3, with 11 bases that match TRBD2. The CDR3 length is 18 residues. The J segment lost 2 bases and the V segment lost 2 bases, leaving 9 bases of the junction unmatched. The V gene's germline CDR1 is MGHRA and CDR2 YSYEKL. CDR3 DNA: TGCGCCAGCAGCCAATCTCACAGGACTAGCGGGCTCACAGATACGCAGTATTTT. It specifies CASSQSHRTSGLTDTQYF.

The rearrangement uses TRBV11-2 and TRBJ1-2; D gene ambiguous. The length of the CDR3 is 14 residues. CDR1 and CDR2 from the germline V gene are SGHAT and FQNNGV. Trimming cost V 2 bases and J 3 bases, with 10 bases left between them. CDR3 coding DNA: TGTGCCAGCAGCTTAACCCGTCAGCACTATGGCTACACCTTC. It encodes CASSLTRQHYGYTF.

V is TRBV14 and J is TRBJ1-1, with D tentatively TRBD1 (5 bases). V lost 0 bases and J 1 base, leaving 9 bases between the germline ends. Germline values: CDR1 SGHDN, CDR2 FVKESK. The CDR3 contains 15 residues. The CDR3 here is CASSQDIGANTEAFF. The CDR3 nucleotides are TGTGCCAGCAGCCAAGATATCGGGGCGAACACTGAAGCTTTCTTT.

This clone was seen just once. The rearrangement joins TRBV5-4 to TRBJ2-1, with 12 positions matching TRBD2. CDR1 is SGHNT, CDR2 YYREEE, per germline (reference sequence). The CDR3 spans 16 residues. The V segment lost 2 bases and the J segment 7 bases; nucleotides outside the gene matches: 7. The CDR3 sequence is CASSFGLAGGQNEQFF. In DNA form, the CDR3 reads TGTGCCAGCAGCTTCGGGCTAGCGGGGGGGCAGAATGAGCAGTTCTTC.

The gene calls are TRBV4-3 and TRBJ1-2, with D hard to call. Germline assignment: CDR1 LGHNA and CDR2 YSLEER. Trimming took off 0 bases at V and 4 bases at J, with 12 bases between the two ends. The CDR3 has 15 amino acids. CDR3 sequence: CASSQDRAGSYGYTF. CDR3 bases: TGCGCCAGCAGCCAAGATCGGGCCGGGTCCTATGGCTACACCTTC.

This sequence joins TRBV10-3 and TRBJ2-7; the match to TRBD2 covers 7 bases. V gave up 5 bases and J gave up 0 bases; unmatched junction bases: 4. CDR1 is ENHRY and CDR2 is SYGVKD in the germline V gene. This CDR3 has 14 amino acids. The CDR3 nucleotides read TGTGCCATCAGTCCCGGGGGGAACTCCTACGAGCAGTACTTC. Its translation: CAISPGGNSYEQYF.

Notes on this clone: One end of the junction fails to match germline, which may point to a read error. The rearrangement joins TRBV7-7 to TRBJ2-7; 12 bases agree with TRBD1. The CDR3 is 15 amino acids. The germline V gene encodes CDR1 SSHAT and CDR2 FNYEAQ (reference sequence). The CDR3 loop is CASSLGPGQGAEQYF. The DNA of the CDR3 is TGTGCTAGCAGCTTAGGACCGGGACAGGGGGCAGAGCAGTACTTC.

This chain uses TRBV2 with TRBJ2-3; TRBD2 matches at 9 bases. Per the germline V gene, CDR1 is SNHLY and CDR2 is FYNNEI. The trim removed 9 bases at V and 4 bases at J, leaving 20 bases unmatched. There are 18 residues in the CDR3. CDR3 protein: CARTLGRAGGPRADTQYF. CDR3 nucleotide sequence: TGTGCCAGAACCCTCGGAAGGGCGGGGGGGCCGAGGGCAGATACGCAGTATTTT.

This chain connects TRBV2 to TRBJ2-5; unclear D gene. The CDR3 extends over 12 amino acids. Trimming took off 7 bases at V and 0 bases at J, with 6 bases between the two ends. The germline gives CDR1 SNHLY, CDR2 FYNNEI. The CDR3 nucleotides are TGTGCCAGCACCGGCAACCAAGAGACCCAGTACTTC. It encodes CASTGNQETQYF.

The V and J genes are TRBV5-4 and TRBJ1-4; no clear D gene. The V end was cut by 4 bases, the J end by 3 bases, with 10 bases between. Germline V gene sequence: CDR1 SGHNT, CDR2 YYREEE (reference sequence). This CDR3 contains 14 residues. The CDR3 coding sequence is TGTGCCAGCAGCCGAGGAGGTGCTAATGAAAAACTGTTTTTT. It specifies CASSRGGANEKLFF.

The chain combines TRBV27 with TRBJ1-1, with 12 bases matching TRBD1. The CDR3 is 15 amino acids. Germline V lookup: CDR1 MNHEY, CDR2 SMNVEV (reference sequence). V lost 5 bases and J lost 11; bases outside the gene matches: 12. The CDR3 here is CASSPPGTGGAGAFF. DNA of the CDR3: TGTGCCAGCAGTCCCCCCGGGACAGGGGGCGCGGGTGCTTTCTTT.

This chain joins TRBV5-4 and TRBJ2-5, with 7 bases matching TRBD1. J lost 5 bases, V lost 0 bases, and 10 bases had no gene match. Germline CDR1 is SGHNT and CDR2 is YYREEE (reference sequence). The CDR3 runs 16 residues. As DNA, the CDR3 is TGTGCCAGCAGCTTGGGCTCACACAGGGGACGGGAGACCCAGTACTTC. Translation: CASSLGSHRGRETQYF.

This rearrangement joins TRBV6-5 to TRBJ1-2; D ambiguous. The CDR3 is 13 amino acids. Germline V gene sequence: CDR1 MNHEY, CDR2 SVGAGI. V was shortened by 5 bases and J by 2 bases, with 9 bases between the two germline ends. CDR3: CASSPSENYGYTF. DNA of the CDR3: TGTGCCAGCAGTCCTTCTGAGAACTATGGCTACACCTTC.

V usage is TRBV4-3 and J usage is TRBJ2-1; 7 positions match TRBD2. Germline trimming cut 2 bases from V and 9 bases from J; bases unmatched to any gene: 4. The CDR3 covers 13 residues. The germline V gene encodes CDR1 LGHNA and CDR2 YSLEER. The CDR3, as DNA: TGCGCCAGCAGCCAACGACTAGCCTCTGAGCAGTTCTTC. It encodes CASSQRLASEQFF.

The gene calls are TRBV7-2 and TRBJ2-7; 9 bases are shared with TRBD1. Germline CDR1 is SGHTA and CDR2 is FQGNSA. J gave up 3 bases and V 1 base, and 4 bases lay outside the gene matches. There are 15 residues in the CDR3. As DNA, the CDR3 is TGTGCCAGCAGCTTAGAGGGACAGGGCTTCTACGAGCAGTACTTC. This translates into CASSLEGQGFYEQYF.

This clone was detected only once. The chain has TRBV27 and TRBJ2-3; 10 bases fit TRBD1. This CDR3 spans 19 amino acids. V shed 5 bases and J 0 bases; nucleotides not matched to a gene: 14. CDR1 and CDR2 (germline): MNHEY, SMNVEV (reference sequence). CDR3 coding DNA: TGTGCCAGCAGTGCCCCCGGGACAGGGGTTAGCCTAAGCACAGATACGCAGTATTTT. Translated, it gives CASSAPGTGVSLSTDTQYF.

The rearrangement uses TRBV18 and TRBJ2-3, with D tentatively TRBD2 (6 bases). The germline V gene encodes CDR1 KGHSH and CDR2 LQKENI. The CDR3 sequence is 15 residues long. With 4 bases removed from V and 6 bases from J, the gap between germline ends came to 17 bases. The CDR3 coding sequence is TGTGCCAGCTCACAAGCCACGCGGGGAGTGGATACGCAGTATTTT. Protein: CASSQATRGVDTQYF.